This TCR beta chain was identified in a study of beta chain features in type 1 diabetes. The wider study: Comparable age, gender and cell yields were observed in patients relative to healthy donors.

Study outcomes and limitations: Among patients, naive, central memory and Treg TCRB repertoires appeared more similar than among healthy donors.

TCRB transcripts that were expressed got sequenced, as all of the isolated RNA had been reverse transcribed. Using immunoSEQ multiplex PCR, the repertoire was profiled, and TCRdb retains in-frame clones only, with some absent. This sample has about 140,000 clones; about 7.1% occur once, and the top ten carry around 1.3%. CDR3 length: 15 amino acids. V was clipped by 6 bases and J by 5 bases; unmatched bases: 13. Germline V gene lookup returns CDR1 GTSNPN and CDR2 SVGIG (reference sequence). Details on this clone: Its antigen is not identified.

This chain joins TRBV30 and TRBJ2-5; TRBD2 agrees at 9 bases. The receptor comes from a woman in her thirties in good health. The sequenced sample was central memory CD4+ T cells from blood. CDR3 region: CACSGSGLAEETQYF. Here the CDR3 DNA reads TGTGCCTGTTCCGGCTCGGGACTAGCAGAGGAGACCCAGTACTTC.